These 24 T cell receptor beta chains were all obtained from the same sample, sequenced in a study of T cells after yellow fever vaccination. TCRdb reprocessed the 5' RACE reads via MiXCR and lists one record per CDR3 protein. The data hold 510,000 or so distinct CDR3 sequences, with roughly 21% observed a single time. The sequences come from PBMCs, collected 15 days after the yellow fever booster vaccination. These receptors were obtained from a young man who received the YFV17D yellow fever vaccine.

This chain connects TRBV5-6 to TRBJ2-6; 7 bases map to TRBD2. After removal of 2 bases from V and 0 bases from J, the junction contained 5 bases not matched to a gene. Germline V gene data show CDR1 as SGHDT and CDR2 as YYEEEE. There are 17 residues in the CDR3. The CDR3 loop reads CASSLAGLISGANVLTF. CDR3 nucleotide sequence: TGTGCCAGCAGCTTAGCGGGGCTTATCTCTGGGGCCAACGTCCTGACTTTC. The whole variable domain, filled in from reference TRBV5-6 and TRBJ2-6, reads DAGVTQSPTHLIKTRGQQVTLRCSPKSGHDTVSWYQQALGQGPQFIFQYYEEEERQRGNFPDRFSGHQFPNYSSELNVNALLLGDSALYLCASSLAGLISGANVLTFGAGSRLTVL.

V gene TRBV5-1 combines with J gene TRBJ2-1, with 10 positions matching TRBD1. The V gene end was trimmed by 5 bases and the J gene end by 4 bases; junction bases not matched to a gene: 6. CDR3 size: 15 residues. Germline CDR1 SGHRS, CDR2 YFSETQ. CDR3 in amino acids: CASSFGQGEYNEQFF. Written as DNA, the CDR3 is TGCGCCAGCAGTTTCGGACAGGGGGAATACAATGAGCAGTTCTTC.

This clonotype was counted only a few times. The V gene is TRBV20-1, the J gene TRBJ1-5; no definite D call. This CDR3 spans 12 amino acids. Trimming shortened V by 4 bases and J by 10 bases, and 14 bases separated the two germline ends. Per germline, CDR1 DFQATT and CDR2 SNEGSKA (reference sequence). CDR3 sequence reads: CSATGFDLPQHF. The CDR3 region has the DNA TGCAGTGCTACCGGATTCGATCTACCCCAGCATTTT.

There are a few counts of this clonotype. This chain uses TRBV29-1 with TRBJ2-1; the match to TRBD2 covers 9 bases. The CDR3 consists of 16 residues. Trimming took 6 bases from V and 0 from J; bases not matched to a gene: 9. Germline V CDR1 and CDR2: SQVTM, ANQGSEA. CDR3 nucleotide sequence: TGCAGCGTGAAGGGGCTAGCGGGAAACTCCTACAATGAGCAGTTCTTC. It codes for CSVKGLAGNSYNEQFF.

This clonotype was counted a few times. The V call is TRBV28, the J call TRBJ2-4; no clear D gene. The CDR3 is 16 residues long. The germline V and J ends were trimmed by 2 bases and 0 bases, with 11 bases remaining between them. Germline V gene lookup returns CDR1 MDHEN and CDR2 SYDVKM. The CDR3 DNA reads as TGTGCCAGCAGTTTAGAAGGGAAACTAGCCAAAAACATTCAGTACTTC. Translation: CASSLEGKLAKNIQYF.

The chain has TRBV6-2 or TRBV6-3 and TRBJ2-1, with D uncertain. V dropped 7 bases and J dropped 0 bases, with 13 bases sitting between them. This CDR3 spans 15 amino acids. The germline CDR1 and CDR2 sequences are MNHEY and SVGEGT. Here the CDR3 reads CASTVPTLSYNEQFF. Written as DNA, the CDR3 is TGTGCCAGCACGGTTCCTACCCTCTCCTACAATGAGCAGTTCTTC.

This clonotype was counted a few times. This chain joins TRBV6-5 and TRBJ2-1, with D perhaps assigned TRBD1 or TRBD2 (5 bases each). Between the trimmed V and J ends, which lost 0 bases and 8 bases, there was a span of 14 bases. The V gene's germline CDR1 is MNHEY and CDR2 SVGAGI. The CDR3 has 15 amino acids. CDR3 region: CASSYSGTYPHEQFF. The DNA for the CDR3 is TGTGCCAGCAGTTACTCTGGGACCTATCCGCATGAGCAGTTCTTC.

This clonotype showed up just a few times. DNA of the CDR3: TGTGCCAGCAGTAAGCTACCAATTTTAGCCAAAAACATTCAGTACTTC. The encoded protein is CASSKLPILAKNIQYF. The rearrangement uses TRBV27 and TRBJ2-4; D is uncertain. Trimming stripped 5 bases from V and 0 bases from J, with 14 bases between. Germline CDR1 MNHEY, CDR2 SMNVEV (reference sequence). The CDR3 loop spans 16 amino acids.

This clonotype was counted only a few times. This chain connects TRBV7-2 to TRBJ2-1; 11 nucleotides match TRBD2. The length of the CDR3 is 16 residues. V lost 5 bases to trimming and J lost 2 bases; unmatched junction nucleotides: 5. The germline V gene encodes CDR1 SGHTA and CDR2 FQGNSA. The CDR3 coding sequence is TGTGCCAGCAGCGGGACTAGCGGAACTGCCTACAATGAGCAGTTCTTC. Protein sequence: CASSGTSGTAYNEQFF.

The chain links TRBV20-1 to TRBJ2-7; D is perhaps TRBD1 or TRBD2 (6 bases each). This CDR3 is 16 amino acids long. The germline V gene has CDR1 DFQATT and CDR2 SNEGSKA (reference sequence). With 6 bases removed from V and 2 bases from J, the gap between germline ends came to 23 bases. The CDR3 sequence is CSATVRRDTRTYEQYF. CDR3 DNA sequence: TGCAGTGCCACAGTAAGGAGGGACACCCGAACCTACGAGCAGTACTTC.

V is TRBV29-1 and J is TRBJ2-3; D may be TRBD2 (6 bases). The CDR3 length is 14 residues. V was clipped by 3 bases and J by 5 bases, with 15 bases between them. Germline-derived CDR1 and CDR2 are SQVTM and ANQGSEA. CDR3 in DNA: TGCAGCGTTGAGTCCGGGGGTGGTGGAGATACGCAGTATTTT. Protein sequence: CSVESGGGGDTQYF.

The rearrangement uses TRBV20-1 and TRBJ2-3; 10 bases map to TRBD2. The CDR3 extends over 14 amino acids. V trimming: 6 bases; J trimming: 1 base; junction bases outside the gene matches: 4. Germline V gene lookup returns CDR1 DFQATT and CDR2 SNEGSKA (reference sequence). The CDR3 loop is CSALGTSGTDTQYF. CDR3 DNA: TGCAGTGCCCTCGGGACTAGCGGCACAGATACGCAGTATTTT.

V gene TRBV7-9 combines with J gene TRBJ2-4, with 9 bases lining up with TRBD1. The CDR3 runs 15 residues. Germline V gene sequence: CDR1 SEHNR, CDR2 FQNEAQ (reference sequence). Trimming at V came to 4 bases and at J to 14 bases, leaving 15 bases not matched to a gene. CDR3 residues: CASSSAGTGTIIEYF. CDR3 DNA: TGTGCCAGCAGCTCCGCCGGGACAGGGACTATCATAGAGTACTTC.

The CDR3 sequence: CASSPIAGGTDTQYF. In nucleotides, the CDR3 is TGTGCCAGCTCACCAATAGCGGGAGGAACAGATACGCAGTATTTT. V usage is TRBV18 and J usage is TRBJ2-3; 10 bases fit TRBD2. The CDR3 has 15 amino acids. The J segment lost 3 bases and the V segment lost 2 bases, leaving 2 bases of the junction unmatched. CDR1 is KGHSH, CDR2 LQKENI, per germline.

V usage is TRBV29-1 and J usage is TRBJ2-5; D gene unclear. The CDR3 covers 14 residues. Germline V gives CDR1 SQVTM, CDR2 ANQGSEA. V lost 0 bases and J lost 8, with 16 bases in between. CDR3 protein: CSVEDLQEVLTQYF. CDR3 coding DNA: TGCAGCGTTGAAGATCTTCAAGAAGTCTTAACCCAGTACTTC.

The chain employs TRBV7-8 and TRBJ2-3; 8 bases match TRBD2. The germline V gene has CDR1 SGHVS and CDR2 FQNEAQ. The CDR3 spans 20 residues. V dropped 5 bases and J dropped 4; count of bases not matched to a gene: 23. The CDR3 DNA sequence: TGTGCCAGCAGCCCTCTGTCAAGTAGAGGTCGAGCGGGAGTCCCAGATACGCAGTATTTT. As protein: CASSPLSSRGRAGVPDTQYF.

The sample holds a few counts of this clonotype. The chain joins TRBV5-1 to TRBJ1-2, with a tentative D call TRBD1 (6 bases). Trimming left V 5 bases short and J 5 bases short, with 19 bases between. The CDR3 extends over 15 amino acids. CDR1 and CDR2 from the germline V gene are SGHRS and YFSETQ. CDR3 coding DNA: TGCGCCAGCAGTCCGAACCCTCAGGGGAATTATGGCTACACCTTC. Translated, it gives CASSPNPQGNYGYTF.

The chain employs TRBV7-6 and TRBJ1-6; D uncertain. Trimming left V 0 bases short and J 5 bases short, with 2 bases between. CDR1 SGHVS and CDR2 FNYEAQ come from the germline V gene. The length of the CDR3 is 13 residues. CDR3 sequence: CASSLAHNSPLHF. The CDR3 nucleotides read TGTGCCAGCAGCTTAGCGCATAATTCACCCCTCCACTTT.

J is TRBJ2-3 and V is TRBV5-1; 8 bases match TRBD2. The CDR3 sequence is 15 residues long. CDR1 and CDR2 from the germline V gene are SGHRS and YFSETQ. V lost 3 bases to trimming and J lost 7 bases; unmatched junction nucleotides: 10. The CDR3: CASSSGGNRGYTQYF. The DNA of the CDR3 is TGCGCCAGCAGCTCGGGAGGGAATCGTGGCTATACGCAGTATTTT.

A few counts support this clonotype. V and J are TRBV24-1 and TRBJ2-3, with 8 bases lining up with TRBD1. The CDR3 consists of 16 residues. The V gene end was trimmed by 2 bases and the J gene end by 4 bases; junction bases not matched to a gene: 7. Germline CDR1 is KGHDR and CDR2 is SFDVKD. The CDR3 nucleotides are TGTGCCACCAGTGATTCGGACAGGGTGGGGTCAGATACGCAGTATTTT. Translation: CATSDSDRVGSDTQYF.

The table lists this clonotype with a few counts. The J gene is TRBJ2-3, the V gene TRBV6-2 or TRBV6-3, with TRBD2 matching over 11 bases. V was clipped by 2 bases and J by 0 bases; unmatched bases: 13. Germline CDR1 reads MNHEY; CDR2 reads SVGEGT. The CDR3 spans 20 residues. This chain's CDR3 is CASSYAGTSGGGTSTDTQYF. The CDR3 nucleotides are TGTGCCAGCAGTTACGCCGGGACTAGCGGAGGAGGGACTAGCACAGATACGCAGTATTTT.

This chain links TRBV27 with TRBJ2-7; 9 bases fit TRBD1. Germline V gives CDR1 MNHEY, CDR2 SMNVEV (reference sequence). This CDR3 region has 14 residues. V shed 5 bases, J shed 3 bases, and the junction held 5 bases outside the gene matches. The CDR3 reads CASSAGTGLYEQYF. In DNA form, the CDR3 reads TGTGCCAGCAGTGCCGGGACAGGGCTCTACGAGCAGTACTTC.

This clonotype came up a few times. The rearrangement uses TRBV6-4 and TRBJ2-3, with 10 nucleotides matching TRBD1. Germline V lookup: CDR1 MRHNA, CDR2 SNTAGT. Trimming took 6 bases from V and 5 from J; bases not matched to a gene: 5. The CDR3 has 14 residues. CDR3 protein: CASSKTGGVDTQYF. In DNA, the CDR3 is TGTGCCAGCAGCAAGACAGGGGGCGTAGATACGCAGTATTTT.

This chain uses TRBV9 with TRBJ1-5; weak D call: TRBD1 (6 bases). The CDR3 sequence is 14 residues long. The germline V gene encodes CDR1 SGDLS and CDR2 YYNGEE. The ends were cut back, 8 bases at V and 7 bases at J, with 19 bases in the middle. Here the CDR3 DNA reads TGTGCCAGTGGGGGGGGGGGCCCTCAGCAGCCCCAGCATTTT. Residues: CASGGGGPQQPQHF.